The entry that follows covers one T cell receptor (beta chain) sequence. The sample comes from a study of T cell responses to AZD1222 COVID-19 vaccine. The CDR3 consists of 18 residues. Measured with immunoSEQ multiplex PCR; TCRdb has only the in-frame clones, and not every one. The top ten clones hold around 1.9% of a sample with 180,000 or so clones, about nine tenths of them seen once. Sequencing was performed on peripheral blood, taken 28 days after the second AZD1222 dose. The chain recombines TRBV21-1 with TRBJ2-7. TRBV21-1 is given as a pseudogene. This clonotype was obtained from an adult who received the AZD1222 COVID-19 vaccine. The DNA of the CDR3 is TGTGCCAGCAGCAAAAGGCTCGACGAGACAACTATAGTGTACGAGCAGTACTTC. Translating gives CASSKRLDETTIVYEQYF.